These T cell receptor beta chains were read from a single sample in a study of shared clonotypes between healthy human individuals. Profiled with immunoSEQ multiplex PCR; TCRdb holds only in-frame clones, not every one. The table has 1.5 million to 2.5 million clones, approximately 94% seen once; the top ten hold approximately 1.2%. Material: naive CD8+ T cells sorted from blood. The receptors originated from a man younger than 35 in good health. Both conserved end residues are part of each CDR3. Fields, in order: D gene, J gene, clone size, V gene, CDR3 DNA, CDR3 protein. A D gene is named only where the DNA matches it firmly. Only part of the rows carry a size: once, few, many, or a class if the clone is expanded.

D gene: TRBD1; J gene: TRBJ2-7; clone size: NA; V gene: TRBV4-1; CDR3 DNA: TGCGCCACCGCGCCAAGACAGGGTACCGCCTACGAGCAGTACTTC; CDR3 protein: CATAPRQGTAYEQYF
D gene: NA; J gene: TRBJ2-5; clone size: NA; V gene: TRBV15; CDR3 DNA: TGTGCCACCAGCAGACCGAACCAAGAGACCCAGTACTTC; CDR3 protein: CATSRPNQETQYF
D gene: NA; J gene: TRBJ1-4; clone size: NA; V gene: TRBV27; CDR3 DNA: TGTGCCAGCAGTTTAGAGGGTATCCAAGCAGGAAGGGAATACGAAAAACTGTTTTTT; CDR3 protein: CASSLEGIQAGREYEKLFF
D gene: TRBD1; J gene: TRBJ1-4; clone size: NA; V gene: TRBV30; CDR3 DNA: TGTGCCTGGAGTATACAGGGGGCTGAAAAACTGTTTTTT; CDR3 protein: CAWSIQGAEKLFF
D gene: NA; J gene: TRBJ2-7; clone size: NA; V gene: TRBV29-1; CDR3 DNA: TGCAGCGTTCAGGGGGACTTCTACGAGCAGTACTTC; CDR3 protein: CSVQGDFYEQYF
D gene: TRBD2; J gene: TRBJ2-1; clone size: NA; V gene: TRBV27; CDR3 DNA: TGTGCCAGCAGGATGGGACTAGCGGTGAATGAGCAGTTCTTC; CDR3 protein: CASRMGLAVNEQFF
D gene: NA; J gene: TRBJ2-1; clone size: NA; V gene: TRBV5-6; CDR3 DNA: TGTGCCAGCAGCACTTTAAATGAGCAGTTCTTC; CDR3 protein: CASSTLNEQFF
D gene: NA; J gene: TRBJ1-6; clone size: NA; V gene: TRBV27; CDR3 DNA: TGTGCCAGCAGCCTTACAGGTGGGAATTCACCCCTCCACTTT; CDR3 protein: CASSLTGGNSPLHF
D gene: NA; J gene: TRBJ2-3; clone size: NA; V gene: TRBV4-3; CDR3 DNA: TGCGCCAGCAGCCAAGCTTTGCGTCACGAGAGCCCAGATACGCAGTATTTT; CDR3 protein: CASSQALRHESPDTQYF
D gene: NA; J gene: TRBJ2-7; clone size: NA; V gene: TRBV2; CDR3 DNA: TGTGCCAGCAGTGGGACGGAGTACTACGAGCAGTACTTC; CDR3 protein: CASSGTEYYEQYF
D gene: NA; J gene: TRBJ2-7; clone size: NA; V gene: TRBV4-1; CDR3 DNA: TGCGCCAGCAGCCAAGATCCTGTGAGCTCCTACGAGCAGTACTTC; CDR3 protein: CASSQDPVSSYEQYF
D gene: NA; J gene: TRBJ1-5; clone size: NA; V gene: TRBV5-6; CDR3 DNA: TGTGCCAGCAGCTGGGGGGGAGGCGGCAATCAGCCCCAGCATTTT; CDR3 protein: CASSWGGGGNQPQHF
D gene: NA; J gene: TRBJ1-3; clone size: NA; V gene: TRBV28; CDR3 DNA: TGTGCCAGCAGTTTTTCCGAAGGAAACACCATATATTTT; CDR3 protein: CASSFSEGNTIYF
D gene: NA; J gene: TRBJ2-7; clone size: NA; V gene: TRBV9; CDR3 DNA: TGTGCCAGCAGCGTAGGAGATTCGTACTCCTACGAGCAGTACTTC; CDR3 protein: CASSVGDSYSYEQYF
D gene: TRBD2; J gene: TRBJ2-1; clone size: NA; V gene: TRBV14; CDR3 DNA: TGTGCCAGCAGCCAAGTGGGACTAGCCAACAATGAGCAGTTCTTC; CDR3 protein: CASSQVGLANNEQFF
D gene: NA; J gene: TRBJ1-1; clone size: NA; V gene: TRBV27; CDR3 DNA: TGTGCCAGCAGTCCGGGGACTACTAACACTGAAGCTTTCTTT; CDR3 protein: CASSPGTTNTEAFF
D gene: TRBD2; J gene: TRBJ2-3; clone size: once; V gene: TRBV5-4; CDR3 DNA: TGTGCCAGCAGCCCATTAGCGGGGAGCACAGATACGCAGTATTTT; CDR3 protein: CASSPLAGSTDTQYF
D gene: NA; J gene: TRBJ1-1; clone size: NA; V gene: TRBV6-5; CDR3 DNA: TGTGCCAGCAACTTACAACGGGGGGCGAACACTGAAGCTTTCTTT; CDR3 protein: CASNLQRGANTEAFF
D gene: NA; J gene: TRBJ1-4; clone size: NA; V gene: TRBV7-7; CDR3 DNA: TGTGCTAGCAGCTTAGAAAGGGGGGGGAATGAAAAACTGTTTTTT; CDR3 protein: CASSLERGGNEKLFF
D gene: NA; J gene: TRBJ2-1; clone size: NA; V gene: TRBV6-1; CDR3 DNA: TGTGCCAGCAGTGAAGAGTTCAGCTCCTACAATGAGCAGTTCTTC; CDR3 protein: CASSEEFSSYNEQFF
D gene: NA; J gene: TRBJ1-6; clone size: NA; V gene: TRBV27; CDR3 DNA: TGTGCCAGCAGTTCCGGGACCTTTGGGAATTCACCCCTCCACTTT; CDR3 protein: CASSSGTFGNSPLHF
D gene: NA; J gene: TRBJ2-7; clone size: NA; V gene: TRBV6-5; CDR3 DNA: TGTGCCAGCAGTTACACGGTATCCCGGGAGCAGTACTTC; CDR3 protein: CASSYTVSREQYF
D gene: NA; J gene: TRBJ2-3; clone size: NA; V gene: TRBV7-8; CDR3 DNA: TGTGCCAGCAGCCCAACCCCCAATCCCCCGTATACGCAGTATTTT; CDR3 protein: CASSPTPNPPYTQYF
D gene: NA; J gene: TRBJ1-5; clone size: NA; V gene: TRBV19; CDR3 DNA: TGTGCCAGTAGTGTACAGGGTACCCAGCATTTT; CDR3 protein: CASSVQGTQHF
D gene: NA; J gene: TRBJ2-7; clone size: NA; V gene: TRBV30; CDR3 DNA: TGTGCCTGGAGTGTATCCCTCGAGCAGTACTTC; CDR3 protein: CAWSVSLEQYF
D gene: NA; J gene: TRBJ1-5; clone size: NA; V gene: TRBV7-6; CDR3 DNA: TGTGCCAGCAGCTTAGGGAAAGGACAGCCCCAGCATTTT; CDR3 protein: CASSLGKGQPQHF
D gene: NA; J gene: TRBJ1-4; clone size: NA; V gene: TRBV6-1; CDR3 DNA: TGTGCCAGCAGTGATTCGCCTATGAGGTTTAATGAAAAACTGTTTTTT; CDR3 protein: CASSDSPMRFNEKLFF
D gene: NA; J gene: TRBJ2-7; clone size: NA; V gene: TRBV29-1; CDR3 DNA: TGCAGCGTTGACGGGGGTGGCCTATACGAGCAGTACTTC; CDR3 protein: CSVDGGGLYEQYF
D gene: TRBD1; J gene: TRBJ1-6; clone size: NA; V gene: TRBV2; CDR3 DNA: TGTGCCAGCTCCCCCGACAGGGGGCTGAATTCACCCCTCCACTTT; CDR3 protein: CASSPDRGLNSPLHF
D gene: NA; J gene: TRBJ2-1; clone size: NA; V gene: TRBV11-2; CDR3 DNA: TGTGCCAGCAGCTTTCTATGGAGTCCGGATGAGCAGTTCTTC; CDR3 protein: CASSFLWSPDEQFF
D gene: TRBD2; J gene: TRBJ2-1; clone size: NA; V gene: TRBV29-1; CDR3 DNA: TGCAGCGTTGTTGGGCTAGCGGGGGCGGATGAGCAGTTCTTC; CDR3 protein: CSVVGLAGADEQFF
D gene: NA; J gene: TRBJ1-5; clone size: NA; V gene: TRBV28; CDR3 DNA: TGTGCCAGCAGTTTGGGTCACAATCAGCCCCAGCATTTT; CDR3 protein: CASSLGHNQPQHF